Included here is one T cell receptor beta chain sequence, with context. Assay used: immunoSEQ multiplex PCR; TCRdb lists only in-frame clones, some missing. The sample records approximately 150,000 clones, 84% being singletons. The data were taken from a study of cytotoxic CD8 clonotypes in ibrutinib-treated CLL. CDR3 size: 13 residues. With 4 bases removed from V and 0 bases from J, the gap between germline ends came to 5 bases. The V gene's germline CDR1 is MNHNY and CDR2 SVGAGI (reference sequence). The specimen was PBMCs, collected after 24 months of ibrutinib treatment. The chain couples TRBV6-6 to TRBJ2-3, with a tentative D call TRBD2 (5 bases). The TCR sequence derives from a human donor with chronic lymphocytic leukemia. The CDR3: CASSWRSTDTQYF. CDR3 coding DNA: TGTGCCAGCAGTTGGAGGAGCACAGATACGCAGTATTTT.